The 27 T cell receptor beta chains below were found in one sample sequenced in a study of T cell clonality in common variable immunodeficiency. The table came from immunoSEQ multiplex PCR; TCRdb's copy has only in-frame clones and leaves some out. The specimen has roughly 32,000 clones, none found just once. The specimen was peripheral blood mononuclear cells. All receptors derive from a person between 18 and 75 years old in good health.

This clone was picked up many times. Read sequence stops 3 residues before the CDR3 end, and the germline J gene provides the missing end. The V and J genes are TRBV27 and TRBJ2-1; D remains unclear. V lost 3 bases and J lost 2, with 11 bases in between. The CDR3 is 15 amino acids. From germline, CDR1 is MNHEY and CDR2 SMNVEV (reference sequence). The DNA read from the CDR3 is TGTGCCAGCAGTTTCAGCCTAGAAGCCTACAATGAG. Its protein product is CASSFSLEAYNE. The complete CDR3 reads CASSFSLEAYNEQFF.

At least ten counts were recorded for this clone. The CDR3 is cut off 3 residues early in the read; its end comes from the germline J gene. V gene TRBV19 combines with J gene TRBJ2-2; tentatively, D is TRBD1 (6 bases). CDR1 is LNHDA, CDR2 SQIVND, per germline (reference sequence). The CDR3 is 13 amino acids. Trimming cost V 9 bases and J 3 bases, with 11 bases left between them. The sequenced part of the CDR3 DNA is TGTGCCAGCGAGGACAGTTACACCGGGGAG. This encodes CASEDSYTGE. The whole CDR3 region reads CASEDSYTGELFF.

In its sample, this clone was seen a few times. The read ends 3 residues early relative to the CDR3; the germline J gene fills the gap. The chain joins TRBV7-9 to TRBJ2-1; 11 bases line up with TRBD2. The ends lost 4 bases at V and 5 bases at J; junction bases unmatched: 4. Germline values: CDR1 SEHNR, CDR2 FQNEAQ (reference sequence). The CDR3 contains 15 residues. CDR3 region: CASSSPGLADNEQFF. Incomplete CDR3 DNA: TGTGCCAGCAGCTCTCCGGGACTAGCGGACAATGAG.

This clone occurred many times. The sequence runs out 3 residues before the end of the CDR3; the remainder is reconstructed from the germline J gene. This chain joins TRBV19 and TRBJ1-1; D ambiguous. In germline, CDR1 is LNHDA, CDR2 SQIVND (reference sequence). This CDR3 spans 13 amino acids. V was trimmed by 7 bases and J by 1 base, leaving 10 bases between them. The CDR3 loop reads CASMAQANTEAFF. The sequenced CDR3 bases are TGTGCCAGTATGGCCCAGGCGAACACTGAA.

This clone was found many times. The DNA ends 3 residues before the CDR3 does, and the rest of the CDR3 is filled in from the germline J gene. The J gene is TRBJ2-3, the V gene TRBV19; D possibly corresponds to TRBD2 (6 bases). V lost 2 bases and J 0 bases, leaving 12 bases between the germline ends. The CDR3 spans 16 residues. Germline V gene sequence: CDR1 LNHDA, CDR2 SQIVND (reference sequence). CDR3 in amino acids: CASSIWGDSSTDTQYF. Partial CDR3 DNA: TGTGCCAGTAGTATATGGGGGGATTCTAGCACAGATACG.

This clone came up many times. The CDR3 reads CASSLAGGPIDTQYF. The CDR3 DNA, read in part, is TGCGCCAGCAGCTTAGCGGGAGGGCCGATAGATACG. V usage is TRBV5-1 and J usage is TRBJ2-3; 10 nucleotides align to TRBD2. The CDR3 is cut off 3 residues early in the read; its end comes from the germline J gene. This CDR3 has 15 amino acids. Unmatched junction bases numbered 5, after V lost 2 bases and J lost 5 bases. The germline V gene encodes CDR1 SGHRS and CDR2 YFSETQ.

Many counts were recorded for this clone. The DNA ends 3 residues before the CDR3 does, and the rest of the CDR3 is filled in from the germline J gene. V is TRBV20-1 and J is TRBJ2-2, with D unclear. The CDR3 runs to 11 residues. CDR1 and CDR2 from the germline V gene are DFQATT and SNEGSKA (reference sequence). With 5 bases removed from V and 9 bases from J, the gap between germline ends came to 10 bases. This CDR3 reads CSAYRQWELFF. CDR3 DNA, as far as it was read: TGCAGTGCTTACCGCCAGTGGGAG.

In this sample, this clone turned up many times. Read coverage stops 3 residues before the CDR3 terminus; the germline J gene supplies the remainder. The rearrangement links TRBV5-1 to TRBJ2-2; 11 positions agree with TRBD1. This CDR3 is 16 amino acids long. V lost 6 bases to trimming and J lost 5 bases; unmatched junction nucleotides: 9. Germline CDR1 SGHRS, CDR2 YFSETQ. The part of the CDR3 DNA that was read is TGCGCCAGCACCGACCAGGGGACAGGGGGGACCGGGGAG. It translates to CASTDQGTGGTGE. The full CDR3 reads CASTDQGTGGTGELFF.

Many counts were recorded for this clone. The read is 3 residues too short to cover the CDR3 end, so that end is filled in from the germline J gene. The chain has TRBV7-3 and TRBJ1-2, with TRBD1 identical over 9 bases. CDR1 and CDR2 from the germline V gene are SGHTA and FQGTGA. The CDR3 consists of 16 residues. The trim removed 5 bases at V and 7 bases at J, leaving 14 bases unmatched. Here the CDR3 reads CASSPGQGFHQGGYTF. Incomplete CDR3 DNA: TGTGCCAGCAGCCCGGGACAGGGTTTTCATCAGGGTGGC.

As to this clone: Read sequence stops 3 residues before the CDR3 end, and the germline J gene provides the missing end. J is TRBJ2-1 and V is TRBV11-3, with D hard to call. The CDR3 is 13 amino acids. Deletions cut 3 bases from V and 4 bases from J, with 7 bases between. Germline values: CDR1 SGHNT, CDR2 YENEEA. The CDR3 DNA, read in part, is TGTGCCAGCAGCTTTTTGGCATACAATGAG. It is translated as CASSFLAYNE. The whole CDR3 sequence reads CASSFLAYNEQFF.

This clone was counted many times. The read ends 3 residues early relative to the CDR3; the germline J gene fills the gap. The chain couples TRBV7-2 to TRBJ2-7; D call uncertain. This CDR3 spans 14 amino acids. Germline-derived CDR1 and CDR2 are SGHTA and FQGNSA. Between the trimmed V and J ends, which lost 0 bases and 3 bases, there was a span of 9 bases. The DNA read from the CDR3 is TGTGCCAGCAGCTTAGCGCCTACTGGCTACGAG. It specifies CASSLAPTGYE. The CDR3, in full, reads CASSLAPTGYEQYF.

This clone was picked up many times. The junction departs from germline at one end; a sequencing error may be responsible. The read falls 3 residues short of the CDR3 end, and the missing part is taken from the germline J gene. The rearrangement uses TRBV30 and TRBJ1-1, with a tentative D call TRBD1 (5 bases). The CDR3 runs 13 residues. Germline V CDR1 and CDR2: GTSNPN, SVGIG (reference sequence). CDR3 loop: CAWRTRSGTEAFF. The covered CDR3 bases are TGTGCCTGGAGAACCCGTTCCGGGACTGAG. Supplemented by reference TRBV30 and TRBJ1-1, the full variable domain reads SQTIHQWPATLVQPVGSPLSLECTVEGTSNPNLYWYRQAAGRGLQLLFYSVGIGQISSEVPQNLSASRPQDRQFILSSKKLLLSDSGFYLCAWRTRSGTEAFFGQGTRLTVV.

This clone occurred a few times. The CDR3 is cut off 3 residues early in the read; its end comes from the germline J gene. J is TRBJ2-1 and V is TRBV18; maybe TRBD1 (5 bases). CDR3 length equals 18 residues. CDR1 is KGHSH, CDR2 LQKENI, per germline. V was cut by 3 bases and J by 0 bases, with 18 bases left in between. Partial CDR3 DNA: TGTGCCAGCTCACCCAGGGTGCCTAGGAGTAGCTCCTACAATGAG. This sequence encodes CASSPRVPRSSSYNE. The complete CDR3 reads CASSPRVPRSSSYNEQFF. Together with reference TRBV18 and TRBJ2-1, the CDR3 gives the full variable domain: NAGVMQNPRHLVRRRGQEARLRCSPMKGHSHVYWYRQLPEEGLKFMVYLQKENIIDESGMPKERFSAEFPKEGPSILRIQQVVRGDSAAYFCASSPRVPRSSSYNEQFFGPGTRLTVL.

This clone was detected many times. Read sequence stops 3 residues before the CDR3 end, and the germline J gene provides the missing end. The rearrangement joins TRBV5-4 to TRBJ2-3, with D perhaps TRBD2 (6 bases). The CDR3 sequence is 15 residues long. Trimming removed 3 bases from V and 0 bases from J, with 11 bases in between. CDR1 is SGHNT, CDR2 YYREEE, per germline (reference sequence). The CDR3 sequence is CASSSPGLSTDTQYF. CDR3 DNA (partial): TGTGCCAGCAGCTCCCCGGGACTTAGCACAGATACG.

Comments on this clone: The missing CDR3 end, 3 residues past where the read stops, is filled in from the germline J gene. This sequence joins TRBV19 and TRBJ2-6; 9 nucleotides line up with TRBD1. This CDR3 comprises 13 residues. Per the germline V gene, CDR1 is LNHDA and CDR2 is SQIVND (reference sequence). Incomplete CDR3 DNA: TGTGCCAGTAGTGTGGGACAGGGCGGTTTC. Its protein product is CASSVGQGGF. The whole CDR3 reads CASSVGQGGFLTF.

Points on this clone: Read sequence stops 3 residues before the CDR3 end, and the germline J gene provides the missing end. The rearrangement joins TRBV18 to TRBJ2-7, with 8 bases lining up with TRBD2. Losses at the gene ends were 1 base for V and 0 bases for J; bases not matched to a gene: 8. The CDR3 spans 17 residues. Germline CDR1 is KGHSH and CDR2 is LQKENI. The DNA read from the CDR3 is TGTGCCAGCTCACCACTTGGTAGCGGGACCCTCTCCTACGAG. Protein product: CASSPLGSGTLSYE. The whole CDR3 sequence reads CASSPLGSGTLSYEQYF.

This clone is labeled medium-sized (0.01 to 0.1%). The CDR3 end lies 3 residues beyond the end of the read and is filled in from the germline J gene. This CDR3 is also generated by other DNA sequences in the sample. The chain employs TRBV7-8 and TRBJ1-5; D not certain. V gave up 1 base and J gave up 1 base, with 5 bases separating them. CDR3 length equals 14 residues. Germline values: CDR1 SGHVS, CDR2 FQNEAQ. The sequenced CDR3 bases are TGTGCCAGCAGCTTAGTTCTGAGCAATCAGCCC. Its protein is CASSLVLSNQP. The whole CDR3 sequence is CASSLVLSNQPQHF.

This clone was counted at least ten times. The CDR3 goes on 3 residues after the read ends, and that part is filled in from the germline J gene. This rearrangement joins TRBV20-1 to TRBJ2-2; 9 bases agree with TRBD2. With V trimmed by 0 bases and J by 3 bases, 2 bases remained unmatched. The CDR3 is 15 residues long. In germline, CDR1 is DFQATT, CDR2 SNEGSKA (reference sequence). The CDR3 bases that were read are TGCAGTGCTAGAGAATTAGCGGGAGACACCGGGGAG. It encodes CSARELAGDTGE. The entire CDR3 is CSARELAGDTGELFF.

About this clone: The CDR3 end falls 3 residues outside the read, so it is completed with the germline J gene. The rearrangement links TRBV18 to TRBJ2-2, with D hard to call. V dropped 1 base and J dropped 3 bases, with 6 bases sitting between them. CDR1 is KGHSH and CDR2 is LQKENI in the germline V gene. The CDR3 spans 14 residues. The CDR3 bases that were read are TGTGCCAGCTCACCACTAGCAGACACCGGGGAG. Translated: CASSPLADTGE. Given in full, the CDR3 is CASSPLADTGELFF.

This clone was recorded many times. The sequence runs out 3 residues before the end of the CDR3; the remainder is reconstructed from the germline J gene. The chain carries TRBV5-1 and TRBJ2-7, with 7 bases lining up with TRBD1. The length of the CDR3 is 14 residues. After removal of 5 bases from V and 5 bases from J, the junction contained 10 bases not matched to a gene. Germline V gives CDR1 SGHRS, CDR2 YFSETQ. The sequenced CDR3 bases are TGCGCCAGCAGTTGGCAGGGGGAGCAGAACGAG. As protein: CASSWQGEQNE. The whole CDR3 region reads CASSWQGEQNEQYF.

This clone came up many times. The CDR3 extends 3 residues past the end of the read, so its final part is completed from the germline J gene. The V call is TRBV6-1, the J call TRBJ1-2; 7 bases are shared with TRBD1. CDR1 MNHNS and CDR2 SASEGT come from the germline V gene. The CDR3 sequence is 13 residues long. The sequenced part of the CDR3 DNA is TGTGCCAGCAGTGATCGACAGGGTGGGAGC. Protein sequence: CASSDRQGGS. The full CDR3 sequence reads CASSDRQGGSYTF.

This clone has a count of ten or more. The CDR3 end falls 3 residues outside the read, so it is completed with the germline J gene. This sequence joins TRBV30 and TRBJ1-2; 8 bases are a match to TRBD1. CDR1 is GTSNPN and CDR2 is SVGIG in the germline V gene (reference sequence). The length of the CDR3 is 17 residues. V shed 0 bases and J 1 base; nucleotides not matched to a gene: 10. CDR3 region: CAWSVSAGGSLNYGYTF. The DNA read from the CDR3 is TGTGCCTGGAGTGTTTCGGCAGGGGGCTCCCTTAACTATGGC.

This clone came up many times. The sequenced fragment ends 3 residues before the CDR3 boundary, so the rest is inferred from the germline J gene. Different DNA sequences within this sample yield the same CDR3. The gene calls are TRBV6-1 and TRBJ2-1; 8 bases match TRBD2. The CDR3 sequence is 15 residues long. Germline lookup yields CDR1 MNHNS and CDR2 SASEGT. V shed 2 bases, J shed 4 bases, and the junction held 4 bases outside the gene matches. The part of the CDR3 DNA that was read is TGTGCCAGCAGTGAACTAGCGGGCGGATACAATGAG. Translated: CASSELAGGYNE. The whole CDR3 region reads CASSELAGGYNEQFF.

About this clone: Just one base apart from a much larger clone, this may be a read error. The read falls 3 residues short of the CDR3 end, and the missing part is taken from the germline J gene. This chain joins TRBV30 and TRBJ2-3, with D possibly TRBD1 on 7 matching bases. The germline V gene has CDR1 GTSNPN and CDR2 SVGIG (reference sequence). The CDR3 spans 17 residues. The CDR3 reads CAWSPIGGAGSNQPQYF. Incomplete CDR3 DNA: TGTGCCTGGAGCCCCATAGGGGGCGCGGGGAGCAATCAGCCG.

This clone was detected ten times or more. Read sequence stops 3 residues before the CDR3 end, and the germline J gene provides the missing end. V gene TRBV20-1 combines with J gene TRBJ1-2, with D possibly being TRBD1 (5 bases). V was shortened by 0 bases and J by 5 bases, with 22 bases between the two germline ends. CDR3 size: 17 residues. CDR1 is DFQATT, CDR2 SNEGSKA, per germline (reference sequence). CDR3 DNA, as far as it was read: TGCAGTGCTAGAGATGGACGGCAGGGATTTTGGGGTTATGGC. This codes for CSARDGRQGFWGYG. The whole CDR3 protein is CSARDGRQGFWGYGYTF.

This clone was picked up many times. At one boundary the junction diverges from the germline segment, which might be a read error. Read sequence stops 3 residues before the CDR3 end, and the germline J gene provides the missing end. At the DNA level, this CDR3 is encoded by other sequences in the same sample as well. The V and J genes are TRBV4-2 and TRBJ1-3, with 9 bases aligning to TRBD1. The CDR3 is 14 amino acids. From germline, CDR1 is LGHNA and CDR2 YNFKEQ. CDR3 residues: CASSPRGQGNTIYF. Incomplete CDR3 DNA: TGTGCCAGCAGCCCGCGGGGACAGGGAAACACG.

This clone was found a few times. The CDR3 end is not reached by the read, which stops 3 residues before it; the germline J gene fills it in. V is TRBV5-1 and J is TRBJ2-3, with D maybe TRBD2 (5 bases). This CDR3 is built from 14 residues. CDR1 is SGHRS, CDR2 YFSETQ, per germline. This CDR3 is CASSLLASQETQYF. The sequenced CDR3 bases are TGCGCCAGCAGCTTGTTAGCGTCCCAAGAGACG.